This paragraph covers one T cell receptor (beta chain) sequence. This clonotype came up many times. Its target antigen remains unknown. The input lacks base qualities; no much larger clone sits a single base away. The approximately 40 donors, aged 6 to 90 years, were systemically healthy Caucasian individuals from Russia. Each donor gave around 9.5 milliliters of peripheral blood, collected into EDTA-treated Vacutainer tubes. Ficoll-Paque density-gradient centrifugation was used to isolate PBMCs, with at least 7 million obtained per sample. Total RNA was extracted from PBMCs with Trizol reagent, with at least 6 micrograms obtained per sample. For every donor, an aliquot of PBMCs went through flow cytometry to measure the percentages of naive CD45RAhigh/CD27high T cells. The source of the sample is a study of blood T cells in healthy people across ages (dated by TCRdb to the mid-2010s). In the study overall: In model experiments, template switching captured about one uniquely barcoded TCR beta cDNA molecule for every two T cells. The study measured age-related changes in TCR beta repertoire diversity using deep sequencing normalized with unique cDNA molecular identifiers. Donors were grouped into four age groups: young (average 16 years), middle-aged (roughly 40), aged (roughly 62) and long-lived (approximately 75). To avoid experimental bias, donors of different ages were distributed randomly across sequencing lanes. For two donors (one aged 18 to 29 and one aged 80 or older), the study analyzed two additional independent replicas of 1 million unique cDNA reads from the same blood draw. Summary of the overall study and its limitations: A strong correlation was found between observed TCR beta diversity and the percentage of naive T cells measured by flow cytometry. Because the CMV infection status of the donors was unknown, age-related changes in expanded clonotypes may potentially have been confounded. As age increased, observed TCR beta diversity per million T cells dropped in a roughly linear way, and a significant reduction was already evident by age about 36. Compared with the aged group, the long-lived group had more naive CD4+ T cells, fewer expanded clones and increased TCR diversity, suggesting age selection. Because profiling used bulk unsorted PBMCs, naive and antigen-experienced compartments could not be compared conclusively. Total diversity estimates from one million sequenced T cells were considered lower bounds and underestimates.

CDR1 and CDR2, looked up from the germline V gene, are SGDLS and YYNGEE. Trimming leaves V shorter by 0 bases and J shorter by 10 bases, with the junction holding 7 bases beyond the gene matches. From the cysteine through the phenylalanine, the CDR3 covers 14 amino acids. Only the CDR3 portion is preserved as DNA: 42 bases, with reading frame beginning at the first base. Preparation of the library involved 5' RACE. The sequencer was an Illumina HiSeq 2500. A second PCR of 7 to 11 cycles was run with a J-beta primer mix and a sample-barcoded 5' primer. Each TCR beta cDNA molecule received a unique molecular identifier from a template-switch 5' adaptor carrying 12 random nucleotides. Each sample yielded at least 2.5 million CDR3-containing paired-end reads. All of the RNA was converted into first-strand cDNA using the Mint cDNA synthesis kit, with a TRBC-specific oligonucleotide serving as the primer. Following uracil-DNA glycosylase treatment, a first 18-cycle PCR with universal primers M1SS and BC2_uni_R was performed on all cDNA. Concerning the study's data processing: For normalization, 1 million high-quality reads were randomly selected from each sample, with every read carrying a distinct molecular identifier. Reads sharing molecular identifiers were discarded rather than binned into consensus sequences. MiTCR, run with a Q25 quality threshold and the strictest error-elimination algorithm, handled CDR3 identification, clonotype clustering and error correction. Lower-bound total TCR beta diversity was estimated with a nonparametric unseen species model using Euler transformation. The public reads were run again by TCRdb, first through fastp at Q25 and then through MiXCR, and only productive beta chains were kept. Rows matching on CDR3 protein sequence are summarized as one entry with the most common DNA and genes. The V and J calls and clone size are TCRdb's, not the authors'. The sample table lists just under 900,000 distinct CDR3 sequences, around 28% of them with a count of one. Roughly 17% of the sample rests with the top ten.

This chain joins TRBV9 to TRBJ1-5; the central 7 bases match TRBD1. Material for sequencing was blood. This receptor was taken from a woman of 80 years or more in good health. The CDR3 loop reads CASSVEGTGEPQHF. The DNA sequence follows: TGTGCCAGCAGCGTAGAGGGCACAGGGGAACCCCAGCATTTT.